This T cell receptor beta chain was retrieved from a study of blood T cell repertoires in COVID-19. In the study overall: The origin of the acute and convalescent COVID-19 samples was the United States, Italy and Spain. PBMCs, B-cell-depleted T cells, or T cells were the source of the cDNA or gDNA that made up the material.

Per the original methods: Reference gene primer amplification in the assay estimated nucleated cell counts. Profiling relied on immunoSEQ multiplex PCR, and the TCRdb table lists in-frame clones only, not all of them. D and trimming come from the DNA, and the V and J calls and clone size come from that table. The repertoire holds about 300,000 clones, with 85% to 90% as singletons. Germline loops: CDR1 SGHNT, CDR2 YYREEE (reference sequence). This CDR3 region has 13 residues. With 4 bases clipped from V and 7 bases from J, the junction kept 7 bases outside the gene matches. The gene calls are TRBV5-4 and TRBJ1-2; 7 nucleotides match TRBD1. This TCR came from a woman between 25 and 40 years old with COVID-19, enrolled during active disease. The sample taken for sequencing was peripheral blood. Written as DNA, the CDR3 is TGTGCCAGCAGCGTACAGGGGCCACGTGGCTACACCTTC. Its translation: CASSVQGPRGYTF.